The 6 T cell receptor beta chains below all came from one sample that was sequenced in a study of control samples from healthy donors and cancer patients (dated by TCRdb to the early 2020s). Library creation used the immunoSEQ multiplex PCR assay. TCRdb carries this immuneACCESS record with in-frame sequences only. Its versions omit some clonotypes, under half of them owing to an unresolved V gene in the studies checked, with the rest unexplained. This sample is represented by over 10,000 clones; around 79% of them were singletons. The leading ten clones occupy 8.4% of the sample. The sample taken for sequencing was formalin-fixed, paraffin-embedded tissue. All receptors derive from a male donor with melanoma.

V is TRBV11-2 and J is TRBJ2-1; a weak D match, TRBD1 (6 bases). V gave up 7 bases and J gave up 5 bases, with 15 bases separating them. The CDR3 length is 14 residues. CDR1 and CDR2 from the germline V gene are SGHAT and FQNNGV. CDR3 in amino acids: CASTANTGNNEQFF. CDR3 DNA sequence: TGTGCCAGCACCGCTAATACAGGGAACAATGAGCAGTTCTTC.

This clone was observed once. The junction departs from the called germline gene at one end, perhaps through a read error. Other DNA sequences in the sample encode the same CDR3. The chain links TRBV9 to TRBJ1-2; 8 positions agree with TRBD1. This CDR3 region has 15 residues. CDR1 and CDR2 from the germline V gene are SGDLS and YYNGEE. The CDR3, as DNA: TGTGCCAGCAGCGTATCCGACAGGGGAGACTATGGCTATACCTTC. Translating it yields CASSVSDRGDYGYTF.

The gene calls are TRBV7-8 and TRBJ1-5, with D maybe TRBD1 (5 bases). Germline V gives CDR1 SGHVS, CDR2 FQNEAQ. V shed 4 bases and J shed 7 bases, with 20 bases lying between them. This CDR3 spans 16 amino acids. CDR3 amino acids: CASSSVRHLRGQPQHF. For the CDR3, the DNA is TGTGCCAGCAGCTCAGTTAGGCACTTACGGGGGCAGCCCCAGCATTTT.

The CDR3 DNA sequence: TGTGCCAGCAGCGTCAGCGGGGGAAACTACAATGAGCAGTTCTTC. Translated: CASSVSGGNYNEQFF. The chain couples TRBV9 to TRBJ2-1; 8 bases line up with TRBD2. V gave up 2 bases and J gave up 3 bases; unmatched junction bases: 4. This CDR3 has 15 amino acids. Germline loops: CDR1 SGDLS, CDR2 YYNGEE. Full variable domain (rest looked up from reference TRBV9 and TRBJ2-1): DSGVTQTPKHLITATGQRVTLRCSPRSGDLSVYWYQQSLDQGLQFLIQYYNGEERAKGNILERFSAQQFPDLHSELNLSSLELGDSALYFCASSVSGGNYNEQFFGPGTRLTVL.

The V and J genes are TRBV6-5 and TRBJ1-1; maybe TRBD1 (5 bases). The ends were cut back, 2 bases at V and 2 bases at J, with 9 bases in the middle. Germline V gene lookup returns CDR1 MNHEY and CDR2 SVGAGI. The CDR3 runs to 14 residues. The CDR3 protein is CASSYGGYNTEAFF. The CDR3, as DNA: TGTGCCAGCAGTTACGGGGGATACAACACTGAAGCTTTCTTT.

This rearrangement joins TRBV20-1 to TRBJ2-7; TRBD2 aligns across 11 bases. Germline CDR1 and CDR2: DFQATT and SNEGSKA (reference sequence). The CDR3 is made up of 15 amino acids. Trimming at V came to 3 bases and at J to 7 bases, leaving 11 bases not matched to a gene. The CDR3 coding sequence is TGCAGTGCTAGTCAGCTAGCGGGGGGATCGAGTGAGCAGTACTTC. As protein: CSASQLAGGSSEQYF.